This TCR beta chain derives from a study of Ad26.COV2.S vaccination and SARS-CoV-2 variants. Study-wide context: The vaccine Ad26.COV2.S was put into the muscle once, or twice with 56 days between.

Assay: immunoSEQ multiplex PCR; the TCRdb copy retains only in-frame clones and omits some. The sample has some 250,000 clones; 88% are singletons. The sample's treatment: about 20 received Ad26.COV2.S at low or high dose, single or two shots; roughly five received placebo; per-sample allocation not given. Samples analyzed were those drawn on day 63 after the first vaccine or placebo injection. In the vaccine, an Ad26 vector expressed the SARS-CoV-2 spike of the Wuhan strain. The source is a person aged 18-65 years who received the Ad26.COV2.S COVID-19 vaccine or a placebo. Sequenced here: peripheral blood, sampled in a trial of Ad26.COV2.S vaccine versus placebo.

Written as DNA, the CDR3 is TGCGCCAGCAGCTTAGGAGGGACTCTGAACACCGGGGAGCTGTTTTTT. This codes for CASSLGGTLNTGELFF. This sequence joins TRBV5-1 and TRBJ2-2; tentative D call: TRBD2 (6 bases). CDR1 and CDR2 (germline): SGHRS, YFSETQ. CDR3 length: 16 amino acids. Trimming took 2 bases from V and 1 from J, leaving 12 bases between them.